The present T cell receptor (beta chain) was sequenced within a study of blood T cell repertoires in COVID-19. Only in-frame clones appear in the TCRdb table, and some are missing; sequencing was by immunoSEQ multiplex PCR. The table lists roughly 320,000 clones, 65% to 90% of them singletons. Participant age was roughly 18 to 90 years, and participants resided in 24 US areas. V shed 3 bases and J shed 3 bases, with 9 bases lying between them. The V gene's germline CDR1 is LGHNA and CDR2 YNFKEQ. The CDR3 has 14 amino acids. The chain uses TRBV4-2 and TRBJ1-5, with D possibly TRBD1 on 6 matching bases. The sequenced sample consisted of PBMCs or T cells enriched from blood (not recorded which). This TCR derives from a man between 25 and 39 years old who had recovered from COVID-19. Written as DNA, the CDR3 is TGTGCCAGCAGCCAGGACAGAGACAATCAGCCCCAGCATTTT. It codes for CASSQDRDNQPQHF.